The text below deals with one T cell receptor beta chain. Its specificity is unknown. This CDR3 region has 14 residues. Germline V gives CDR1 MNHNY, CDR2 SVGAGI (reference sequence). The V gene lost 2 bases and the J gene lost 4 bases, with 11 bases spanning the gap. The PCR used 60 Vbeta and 13 Jbeta primers. Clones were read by immunoSEQ multiplex PCR, and TCRdb kept only the in-frame ones, dropping some. The data show about 190,000 clones, with around four fifths seen just once and roughly a tenth held by the top ten. This sample is drawn from a study of cytomegalovirus exposure and HLA in healthy donors. Overall study: Earlier, approximately 110 million unique TCR beta sequences were recovered from approximately 180 million T cells by an analysis. There were more than 350 genotyped donors. Of these, 81% fell in the genetic ancestry cluster associated with self-reported Caucasian donors.

Overall study results and limits: It was shown in a later analysis that HLA-associated TCR beta chains were more clonally expanded than other, equally common chains.

Sequencing used PBMCs. This TCR was sampled from a woman between 45 and 65 years old in good health and CMV-seropositive. This chain joins TRBV6-6 and TRBJ1-1, with D possibly matching TRBD1 (5 bases). The CDR3 spells CASSYQGSSTEAFF. The DNA of the CDR3 is TGTGCCAGCAGTTACCAGGGATCTAGCACTGAAGCTTTCTTT.